The 2 T cell receptor beta chains below all came from one sample that was sequenced in a study of blood T cell repertoires in COVID-19. Here immunoSEQ multiplex PCR was the method, and the copy in TCRdb shows in-frame clones only, minus some. The repertoire consists of tens of thousands of clones, with roughly 91% occurring once and the leading ten covering 4.5% to 6%. Sequencing was performed on peripheral blood. The source is an elderly woman with active COVID-19.

The chain employs TRBV6-5 and TRBJ2-1; 8 bases are a match to TRBD2. The CDR3 is made up of 14 amino acids. Germline lookup yields CDR1 MNHEY and CDR2 SVGAGI. V was clipped by 6 bases and J by 3 bases; unmatched bases: 4. CDR3 residues: CASRDSGIYNEQFF. CDR3 in DNA: TGTGCCAGCAGGGATAGCGGGATCTACAATGAGCAGTTCTTC.

V and J are TRBV29-1 and TRBJ2-5; tentatively, D is TRBD2 (6 bases). CDR1 and CDR2 from the germline V gene are SQVTM and ANQGSEA. The CDR3 consists of 12 residues. V was trimmed by 7 bases and J by 4 bases, leaving 13 bases between them. The CDR3 loop is CSGAREVETQYF. The DNA of the CDR3 is TGCAGCGGGGCGAGGGAGGTAGAGACCCAGTACTTC.